This TCR beta chain derives from a study of blood T cell repertoires in COVID-19. The repertoire was sequenced with immunoSEQ multiplex PCR; TCRdb's copy has only in-frame clones and lacks some. Found here are around 94,000 clones, around nine tenths of them singletons; the top ten hold 1.7%. The source material was peripheral blood. This TCR was recovered from a man older than 75 with acute or convalescent COVID-19.

CDR3 sequence: CASSQMAGTGIYQPQHF. The CDR3 nucleotides read TGTGCCAGCAGCCAAATGGCCGGGACAGGGATCTATCAGCCCCAGCATTTT. The chain is built from TRBV16 and TRBJ1-5, with 9 bases matching TRBD1. Germline values: CDR1 KGHSY, CDR2 FQNENV. Losses at the gene ends were 2 bases for V and 5 bases for J; bases not matched to a gene: 10. The CDR3 length is 17 residues.